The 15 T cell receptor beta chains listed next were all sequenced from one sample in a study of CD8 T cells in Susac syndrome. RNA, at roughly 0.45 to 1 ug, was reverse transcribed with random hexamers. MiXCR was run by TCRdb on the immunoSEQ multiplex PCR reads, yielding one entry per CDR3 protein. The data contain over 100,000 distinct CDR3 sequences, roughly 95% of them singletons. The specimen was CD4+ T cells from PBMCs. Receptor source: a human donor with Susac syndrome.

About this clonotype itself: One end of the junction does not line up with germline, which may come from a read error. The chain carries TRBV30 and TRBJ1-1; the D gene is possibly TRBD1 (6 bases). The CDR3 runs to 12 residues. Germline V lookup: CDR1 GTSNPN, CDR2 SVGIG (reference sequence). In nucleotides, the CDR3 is TGTGCCTGGAGCGACCGGGACACGGAAGCTTTCTTT. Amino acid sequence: CAWSDRDTEAFF.

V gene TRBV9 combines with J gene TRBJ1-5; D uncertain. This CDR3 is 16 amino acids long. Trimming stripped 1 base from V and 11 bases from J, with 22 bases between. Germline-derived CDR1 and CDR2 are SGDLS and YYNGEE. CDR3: CASSVSTGRDRASQHF. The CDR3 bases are TGTGCCAGCAGCGTATCGACCGGACGCGATCGGGCGTCCCAGCATTTT. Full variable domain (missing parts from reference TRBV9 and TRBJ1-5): DSGVTQTPKHLITATGQRVTLRCSPRSGDLSVYWYQQSLDQGLQFLIQYYNGEERAKGNILERFSAQQFPDLHSELNLSSLELGDSALYFCASSVSTGRDRASQHFGDGTRLSIL.

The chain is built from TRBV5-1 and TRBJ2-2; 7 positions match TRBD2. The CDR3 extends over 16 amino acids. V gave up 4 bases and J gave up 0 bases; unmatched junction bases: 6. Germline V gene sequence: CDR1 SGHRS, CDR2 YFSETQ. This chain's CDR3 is CASSVLAGANTGELFF. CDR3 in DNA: TGCGCCAGCAGCGTCCTCGCGGGAGCGAACACCGGGGAGCTGTTTTTT.

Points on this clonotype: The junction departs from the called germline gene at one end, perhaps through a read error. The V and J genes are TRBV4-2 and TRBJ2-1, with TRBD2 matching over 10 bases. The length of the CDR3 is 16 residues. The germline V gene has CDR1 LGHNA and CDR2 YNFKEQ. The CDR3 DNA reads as TGTGCCAGCAGCCAAGGCCGGACTAGCGGCTACGATGAGCAGTTCTTC. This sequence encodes CASSQGRTSGYDEQFF.

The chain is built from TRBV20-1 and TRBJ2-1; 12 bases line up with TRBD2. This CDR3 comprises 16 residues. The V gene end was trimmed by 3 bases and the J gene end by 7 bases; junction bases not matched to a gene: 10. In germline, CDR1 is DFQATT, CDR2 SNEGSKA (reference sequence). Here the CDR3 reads CSARRLAGDQRNEQFF. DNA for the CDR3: TGCAGTGCTAGGAGACTAGCGGGAGACCAAAGGAATGAGCAGTTCTTC.

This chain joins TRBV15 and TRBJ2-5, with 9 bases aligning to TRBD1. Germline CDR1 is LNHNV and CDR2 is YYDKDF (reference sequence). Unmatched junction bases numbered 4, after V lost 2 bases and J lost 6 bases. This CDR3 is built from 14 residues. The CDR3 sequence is CATSRTGGMKTQYF. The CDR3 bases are TGTGCCACCAGCAGAACAGGGGGCATGAAGACCCAGTACTTC.

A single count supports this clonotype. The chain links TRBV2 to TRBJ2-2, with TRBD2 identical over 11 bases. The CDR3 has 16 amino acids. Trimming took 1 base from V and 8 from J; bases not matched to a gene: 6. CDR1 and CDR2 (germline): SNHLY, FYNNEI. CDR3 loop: CASSEGLAGQSGELFF. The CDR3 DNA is TGTGCCAGCAGTGAAGGACTAGCGGGACAGTCGGGGGAGCTGTTTTTT. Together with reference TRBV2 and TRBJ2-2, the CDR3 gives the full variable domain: EPEVTQTPSHQVTQMGQEVILRCVPISNHLYFYWYRQILGQKVEFLVSFYNNEISEKSEIFDDQFSVERPDGSNFTLKIRSTKLEDSAMYFCASSEGLAGQSGELFFGEGSRLTVL.

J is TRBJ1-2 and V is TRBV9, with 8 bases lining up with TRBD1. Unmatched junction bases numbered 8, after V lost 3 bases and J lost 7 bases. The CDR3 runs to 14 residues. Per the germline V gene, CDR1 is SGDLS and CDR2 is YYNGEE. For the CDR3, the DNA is TGTGCCAGCAGCGGAGGACAGGGAAGGGCTGGCTACACCTTC. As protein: CASSGGQGRAGYTF.

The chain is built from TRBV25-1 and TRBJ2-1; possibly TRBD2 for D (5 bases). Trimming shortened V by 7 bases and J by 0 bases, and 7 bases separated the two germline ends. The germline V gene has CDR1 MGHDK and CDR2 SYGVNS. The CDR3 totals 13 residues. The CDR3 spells CASMGSSYNEQFF. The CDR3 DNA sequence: TGTGCCAGCATGGGGAGCTCCTACAATGAGCAGTTCTTC.

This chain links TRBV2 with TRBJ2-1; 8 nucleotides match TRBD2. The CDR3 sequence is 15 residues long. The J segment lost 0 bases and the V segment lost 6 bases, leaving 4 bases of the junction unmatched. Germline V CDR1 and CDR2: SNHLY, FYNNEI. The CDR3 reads CASSPGTSSYNEQFF. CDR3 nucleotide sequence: TGTGCCAGCAGCCCGGGGACTAGCTCCTACAATGAGCAGTTCTTC. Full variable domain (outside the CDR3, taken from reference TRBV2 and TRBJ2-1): EPEVTQTPSHQVTQMGQEVILRCVPISNHLYFYWYRQILGQKVEFLVSFYNNEISEKSEIFDDQFSVERPDGSNFTLKIRSTKLEDSAMYFCASSPGTSSYNEQFFGPGTRLTVL.

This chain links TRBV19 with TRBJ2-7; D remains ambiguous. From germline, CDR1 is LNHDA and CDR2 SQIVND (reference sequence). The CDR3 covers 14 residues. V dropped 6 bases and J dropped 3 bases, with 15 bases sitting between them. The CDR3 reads CASSRGEGNYEQYF. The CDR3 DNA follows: TGTGCCAGTAGCCGAGGTGAAGGAAACTACGAGCAGTACTTC. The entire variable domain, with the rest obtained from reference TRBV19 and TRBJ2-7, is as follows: DGGITQSPKYLFRKEGQNVTLSCEQNLNHDAMYWYRQDPGQGLRLIYYSQIVNDFQKGDIAEGYSVSREKKESFPLTVTSAQKNPTAFYLCASSRGEGNYEQYFGPGTRLTVT.

In DNA, the CDR3 is TGTGCCAGCAGGGGACTCGGGGTAGGCATTCAGTACTTC. Translating it yields CASRGLGVGIQYF. V and J are TRBV6-5 and TRBJ2-4; possibly TRBD2 for D (6 bases). Germline V CDR1 and CDR2: MNHEY, SVGAGI. Trimming took 6 bases from V and 9 from J, leaving 15 bases between them. The CDR3 loop spans 13 amino acids.

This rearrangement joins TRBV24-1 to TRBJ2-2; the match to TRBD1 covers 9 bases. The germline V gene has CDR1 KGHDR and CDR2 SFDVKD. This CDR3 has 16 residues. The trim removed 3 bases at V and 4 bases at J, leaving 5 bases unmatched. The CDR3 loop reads CATSDVGTGRTGELFF. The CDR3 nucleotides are TGTGCCACCAGTGATGTAGGGACAGGGCGCACCGGGGAGCTGTTTTTT.

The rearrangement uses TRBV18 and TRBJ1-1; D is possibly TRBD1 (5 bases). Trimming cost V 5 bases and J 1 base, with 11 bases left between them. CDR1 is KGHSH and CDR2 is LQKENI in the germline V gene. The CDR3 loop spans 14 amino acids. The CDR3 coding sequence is TGTGCCAGCTCATTTACAGGAAGGAACACTGAAGCTTTCTTT. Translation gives CASSFTGRNTEAFF.

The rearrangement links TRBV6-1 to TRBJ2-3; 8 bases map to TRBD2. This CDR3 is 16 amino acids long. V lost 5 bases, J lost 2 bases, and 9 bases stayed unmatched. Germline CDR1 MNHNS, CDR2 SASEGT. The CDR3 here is CASSRGRTSFTDTQYF. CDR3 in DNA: TGTGCCAGCAGTCGCGGTCGGACTAGCTTCACAGATACGCAGTATTTT.